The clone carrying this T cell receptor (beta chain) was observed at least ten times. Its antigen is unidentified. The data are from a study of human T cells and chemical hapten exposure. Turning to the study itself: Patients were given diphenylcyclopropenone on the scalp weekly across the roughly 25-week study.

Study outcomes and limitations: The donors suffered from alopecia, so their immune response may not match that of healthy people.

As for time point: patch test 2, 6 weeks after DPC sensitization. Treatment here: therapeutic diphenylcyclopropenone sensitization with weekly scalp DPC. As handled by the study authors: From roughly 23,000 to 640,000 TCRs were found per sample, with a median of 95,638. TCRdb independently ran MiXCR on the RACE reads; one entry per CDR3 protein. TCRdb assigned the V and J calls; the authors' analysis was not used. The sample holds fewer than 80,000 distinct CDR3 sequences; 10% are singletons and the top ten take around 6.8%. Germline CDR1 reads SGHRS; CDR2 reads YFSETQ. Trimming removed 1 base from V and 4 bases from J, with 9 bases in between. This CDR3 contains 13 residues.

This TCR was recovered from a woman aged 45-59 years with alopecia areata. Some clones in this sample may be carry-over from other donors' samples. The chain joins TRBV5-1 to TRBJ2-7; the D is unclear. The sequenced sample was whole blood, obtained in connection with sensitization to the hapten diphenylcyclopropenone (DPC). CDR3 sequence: CASSLTSAYEQYF. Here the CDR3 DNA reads TGCGCCAGCAGCTTGACATCCGCGTACGAGCAGTACTTC.